These 27 T cell receptor beta chains originate from one sample sequenced in a study of blood T cells in healthy people across ages (dated by TCRdb to the mid-2010s). The library was produced with 5' RACE. Sequenced using an Illumina HiSeq 2500. A second PCR of roughly 7 to 11 cycles was performed with a sample-barcoded 5' primer and a J-beta primer mix. TCRdb reanalyzed the raw reads on its own, using fastp at Q25 for trimming and MiXCR for clone calling, and kept in-frame beta chains. Duplicate CDR3 protein sequences are folded into a single record with the most common DNA and genes. Counted in this sample were 1.6 million or so distinct CDR3 sequences; 30% to 35% of them appeared once. The biggest ten clones account for roughly 10% of the sample. Sequenced material: blood. These receptors originate from a woman between 25 and 40 years old in good health.

This clonotype was detected a few times. The V and J genes are TRBV7-3 and TRBJ1-2; 7 bases are shared with TRBD1. CDR1 is SGHTA and CDR2 is FQGTGA in the germline V gene. V lost 4 bases and J lost 2; bases outside the gene matches: 7. There are 15 residues in the CDR3. The CDR3 bases are TGTGCCAGCAGCTGGACCGGGACAGAAAACTATGGCTACACCTTC. Its translation: CASSWTGTENYGYTF. The whole variable domain, remainder taken from reference TRBV7-3 and TRBJ1-2, is GAGVSQTPSNKVTEKGKYVELRCDPISGHTALYWYRQSLGQGPEFLIYFQGTGAADDSGLPNDRFFAVRPEGSVSTLKIQRTERGDSAVYLCASSWTGTENYGYTFGSGTRLTVV.

This clonotype was recorded at least ten times. The chain employs TRBV12-3 or TRBV12-4 and TRBJ1-2; weak D call: TRBD1 (6 bases). The CDR3 sequence is 13 residues long. The ends were cut back, 5 bases at V and 3 bases at J, with 10 bases in the middle. CDR3 loop: CASSTGLHYGYTF. The CDR3 DNA reads TGTGCCAGCAGTACAGGGCTGCACTATGGCTACACCTTC.

This clonotype has a count of ten or more. The V call is TRBV10-3, the J call TRBJ2-7; weak D call: TRBD1 (6 bases). This CDR3 has 16 amino acids. Germline values: CDR1 ENHRY, CDR2 SYGVKD. Trimming removed 0 bases at V and 7 bases at J, with 19 bases between. As DNA, the CDR3 is TGTGCCATCAGTGAGTCAGACAGGAACTTAATGGGGGAGCAGTACTTC. Translating it yields CAISESDRNLMGEQYF.

The chain links TRBV27 to TRBJ2-7; D unresolved. Germline V CDR1 and CDR2: MNHEY, SMNVEV (reference sequence). The CDR3 is made up of 14 amino acids. V was pared by 3 bases and J by 0 bases, with 9 bases between. Here the CDR3 reads CASSFSTPSYEQYF. CDR3 sequence (DNA): TGTGCCAGCAGTTTCAGTACACCCTCCTACGAGCAGTACTTC.

This clonotype was observed a handful of times. The chain is built from TRBV28 and TRBJ2-7; D possibly corresponds to TRBD2 (5 bases). The CDR3 has 13 residues. CDR1 MDHEN and CDR2 SYDVKM come from the germline V gene. The V end was cut by 3 bases, the J end by 7 bases, with 13 bases between. CDR3 DNA: TGTGCCAGCAGTTTCAGGCCTTCGGGGGAGCAGTACTTC. Translating gives CASSFRPSGEQYF.

The CDR3 sequence is CSAPGLAGNRAFTDTQYF. The CDR3 DNA sequence: TGCAGTGCTCCGGGACTAGCGGGGAACAGGGCCTTCACAGATACGCAGTATTTT. This chain connects TRBV20-1 to TRBJ2-3; TRBD2 matches at 13 bases. From germline, CDR1 is DFQATT and CDR2 SNEGSKA (reference sequence). The CDR3 spans 18 residues. The V segment lost 5 bases and the J segment 2 bases; nucleotides outside the gene matches: 13.

A few counts support this clonotype. This chain uses TRBV7-8 with TRBJ2-3; TRBD2 agrees at 13 bases. The germline CDR1 and CDR2 sequences are SGHVS and FQNEAQ. V lost 2 bases to trimming and J lost 5 bases; unmatched junction nucleotides: 7. This CDR3 region has 17 residues. The CDR3 spells CASSLFPGLAGRDTQYF. The CDR3 nucleotides are TGTGCCAGCAGCTTATTCCCGGGACTAGCGGGGAGAGATACGCAGTATTTT.

The chain recombines TRBV11-2 with TRBJ2-5, with TRBD1 identical over 7 bases. With V trimmed by 8 bases and J by 7 bases, 16 bases remained unmatched. The CDR3 runs 15 residues. Germline V gene data show CDR1 as SGHAT and CDR2 as FQNNGV. The CDR3 reads CASVPGRQGEGTQYF. CDR3 DNA sequence: TGTGCCAGCGTTCCAGGTAGACAGGGAGAAGGGACCCAGTACTTC.

The chain joins TRBV12-3 or TRBV12-4 to TRBJ1-1; D is ambiguous. CDR3 length: 14 residues. V was cut by 6 bases and J by 6 bases, with 17 bases left in between. The CDR3 coding sequence is TGTGCCAGCAGAACCCGACGCGGGGTCTCTGAAGCTTTCTTT. This sequence encodes CASRTRRGVSEAFF.

The J gene is TRBJ1-2, the V gene TRBV20-1; D is possibly TRBD1 (5 bases). V lost 4 bases, J lost 7 bases, and 16 bases lay in between. This CDR3 region has 13 residues. Per the germline V gene, CDR1 is DFQATT and CDR2 is SNEGSKA (reference sequence). CDR3: CSATVGTASGYTF. The CDR3 DNA reads TGCAGTGCTACGGTAGGGACGGCGAGTGGCTACACCTTC.

The chain is built from TRBV20-1 and TRBJ2-7; tentative D call: TRBD2 (5 bases). Trimming cost V 1 base and J 7 bases, with 17 bases left between them. This CDR3 spans 14 amino acids. Germline loops: CDR1 DFQATT, CDR2 SNEGSKA (reference sequence). The CDR3 protein is CSARAGVRYNEQYF. CDR3 sequence (DNA): TGCAGTGCTAGAGCCGGGGTTCGCTACAATGAGCAGTACTTC.

This clonotype was detected a few times. This chain joins TRBV7-3 and TRBJ2-3; D unresolved. The germline V and J ends were trimmed by 4 bases and 2 bases, with 10 bases remaining between them. The CDR3 runs 14 residues. The germline gives CDR1 SGHTA, CDR2 FQGTGA. The CDR3 reads CASSWASHTDTQYF. The CDR3 DNA is TGTGCCAGCAGCTGGGCCTCACACACAGATACGCAGTATTTT.

This chain connects TRBV18 to TRBJ2-7; D may be TRBD2 (6 bases). Trimming pared 3 bases from V and 3 bases from J, leaving 12 bases between. CDR1 is KGHSH and CDR2 is LQKENI in the germline V gene. CDR3 length: 14 amino acids. As DNA, the CDR3 is TGTGCCAGCTCACCGGAGGGATTATTCTACGAGCAGTACTTC. It codes for CASSPEGLFYEQYF. Full variable domain (missing parts from reference TRBV18 and TRBJ2-7): NAGVMQNPRHLVRRRGQEARLRCSPMKGHSHVYWYRQLPEEGLKFMVYLQKENIIDESGMPKERFSAEFPKEGPSILRIQQVVRGDSAAYFCASSPEGLFYEQYFGPGTRLTVT.

The chain is built from TRBV10-2 and TRBJ2-4, with 9 positions matching TRBD2. CDR3 length equals 18 residues. Germline CDR1 is WSHSY and CDR2 is SAAADI. V lost 3 bases, J lost 3 bases, and 12 bases stayed unmatched. The CDR3 region is CASSDDLAGFFVKNIQYF. The DNA for the CDR3 is TGCGCCAGCAGTGACGACCTAGCGGGGTTTTTTGTCAAAAACATTCAGTACTTC.

The chain has TRBV24-1 and TRBJ2-3, with 8 bases that match TRBD1. This CDR3 has 15 residues. The V gene's germline CDR1 is KGHDR and CDR2 SFDVKD. Trimming cost V 4 bases and J 0 bases; bases outside gene matches: 2. The CDR3 DNA reads TGTGCCACCAGTGAGACAGGGGATAGCACAGATACGCAGTATTTT. Translating it yields CATSETGDSTDTQYF.

This clonotype appeared a few times. The chain links TRBV4-1 to TRBJ1-2; 7 bases are shared with TRBD1. The CDR3 length is 15 residues. Germline V gene data show CDR1 as MGHRA and CDR2 as YSYEKL. V trimming: 5 bases; J trimming: 4 bases; junction bases outside the gene matches: 10. DNA of the CDR3: TGCGCCAGCAGCACCCACCGACAGGGCCTCTATGGCTACACCTTC. Residues: CASSTHRQGLYGYTF.

The chain carries TRBV2 and TRBJ1-2; TRBD1 is a possible D gene (5 bases). The length of the CDR3 is 13 residues. V was clipped by 6 bases and J by 10 bases, with 18 bases between them. Germline loops: CDR1 SNHLY, CDR2 FYNNEI. In DNA form, the CDR3 reads TGTGCCAGCAGCCGCGGGTCAGGGAACGACTACACCTTC. Its translation is CASSRGSGNDYTF.

In this sample, this clonotype turned up a few times. This chain uses TRBV20-1 with TRBJ2-1; 10 nucleotides align to TRBD2. J lost 8 bases, V lost 2 bases, and 12 bases had no gene match. CDR1 and CDR2 (germline): DFQATT, SNEGSKA (reference sequence). The length of the CDR3 is 16 residues. DNA for the CDR3: TGCAGTGCTAGATCGGTTGCCAGCGGGGGGGCATATGAGCAGTTCTTC. It codes for CSARSVASGGAYEQFF.

There are a few counts of this clonotype. The chain has TRBV6-2 or TRBV6-3 and TRBJ2-3; TRBD2 is a possible D gene (6 bases). The CDR3 contains 18 residues. Between the trimmed V and J ends, which lost 2 bases and 5 bases, there was a span of 23 bases. Germline loops: CDR1 MNHEY, CDR2 SVGEGT. The CDR3 coding sequence is TGTGCCAGCAGTTACGTCCCGTCGGGAGCGCGGGTGGAAGATACGCAGTATTTT. It is translated as CASSYVPSGARVEDTQYF.

This clonotype came up a few times. V gene TRBV20-1 combines with J gene TRBJ2-5; D perhaps matches TRBD2 (7 bases). CDR1 is DFQATT, CDR2 SNEGSKA, per germline (reference sequence). The CDR3 has 15 residues. V was pared by 4 bases and J by 6 bases, with 21 bases between. The CDR3 DNA is TGCAGTGCTACCTGGGACTACGACGGGGGCCAGACCCAGTACTTC. Translation gives CSATWDYDGGQTQYF.

This clonotype has more than one count but fewer than ten. The genes are TRBV28 and TRBJ2-5; 9 bases fit TRBD2. The closer fit of TRBJ2-7 to the DNA end suggests the J call may be wrong. CDR3 size: 15 residues. The V gene's germline CDR1 is MDHEN and CDR2 SYDVKM. CDR3 nucleotide sequence: TGTGCCAGCAGCCGGCCGGCTAGCGGGAACTACGAGCAGTACTTC. Encoded protein: CASSRPASGNYEQYF.

The chain carries TRBV20-1 and TRBJ1-6, with 9 nucleotides matching TRBD1. Germline lookup yields CDR1 DFQATT and CDR2 SNEGSKA (reference sequence). CDR3 length: 14 amino acids. J was trimmed by 7 bases and V by 5 bases; bases with no gene match: 6. CDR3 amino acids: CSAPDRGENSPLHF. For the CDR3, the DNA is TGCAGTGCTCCCGACAGGGGGGAAAATTCACCCCTCCACTTT.

The genes are TRBV28 and TRBJ2-7; D remains ambiguous. The germline CDR1 and CDR2 sequences are MDHEN and SYDVKM. Between the trimmed V and J ends, which lost 3 bases and 5 bases, there was a span of 11 bases. This CDR3 spans 13 amino acids. The CDR3 here is CASSFNPRHEQYF. Written as DNA, the CDR3 is TGTGCCAGCAGTTTCAACCCTAGGCACGAGCAGTACTTC.

The V and J genes are TRBV7-9 and TRBJ1-5, with D perhaps TRBD1 (5 bases). Per germline, CDR1 SEHNR and CDR2 FQNEAQ (reference sequence). V lost 2 bases and J lost 0, with 8 bases in between. CDR3 length: 15 residues. CDR3 region: CASSLQGDSNQPQHF. The CDR3 nucleotides are TGTGCCAGCAGCTTACAAGGGGATAGCAATCAGCCCCAGCATTTT.

V and J are TRBV20-1 and TRBJ1-5; D possibly corresponds to TRBD1 (5 bases). The CDR3 loop spans 15 amino acids. Germline V CDR1 and CDR2: DFQATT, SNEGSKA (reference sequence). V was trimmed by 6 bases and J by 0 bases, leaving 15 bases between them. The CDR3 region is CSAARGEVSNQPQHF. In nucleotides, the CDR3 is TGCAGTGCCGCCCGGGGGGAGGTTAGCAATCAGCCCCAGCATTTT.

This clonotype was counted between two and nine times. The chain uses TRBV20-1 and TRBJ1-2, with D possibly being TRBD1 (5 bases). Germline assignment: CDR1 DFQATT and CDR2 SNEGSKA (reference sequence). The ends were cut back, 6 bases at V and 4 bases at J, with 15 bases in the middle. This CDR3 spans 13 amino acids. For the CDR3, the DNA is TGCAGTGCCGCACCGCAGGGCCCCTATGGCTACACCTTC. Protein product: CSAAPQGPYGYTF.

The gene calls are TRBV11-2 and TRBJ2-5, with a possible D match to TRBD1 (5 bases). This CDR3 has 16 amino acids. The germline CDR1 and CDR2 sequences are SGHAT and FQNNGV. V was shortened by 5 bases and J by 5 bases, with 21 bases between the two germline ends. The CDR3 loop is CASSRGVQAARETQYF. CDR3 DNA: TGTGCCAGCAGCCGAGGTGTACAGGCGGCGCGGGAGACCCAGTACTTC.